This T cell receptor beta chain was retrieved from a study of cytomegalovirus exposure and HLA in healthy donors (dated by TCRdb to the late 2010s). About the study as a whole: An earlier analysis of some 620 of the donors reported over 250 Gb of sequence data and 95 million to 120 million unique TCR beta sequences obtained from roughly 180 million T cells. About 280 gigabases of sequencing data and 70 million to 85 million unique TCR sequences were included in an early release covering over 600 HLA-typed donors. Of the 350 to 450 genotyped donors, about 80% fell in the genetic ancestry cluster associated with self-reported Caucasian donors. The study aimed to test whether signatures of past pathogen exposure could be identified by cataloging public T cell receptors. The study profiled the T cell repertoires of approximately 700 subjects by immunosequencing and related them to cytomegalovirus serostatus. In addition to the first cohort of several hundred subjects, a separate validation cohort of 120 different subjects was used. To predict cytomegalovirus infection status, the study brought together high-throughput TCR immunosequencing, statistical association of individual TCRs with disease status, and machine learning. To study patterns of TCR occurrence, a later analysis re-analyzed previously published TCR beta repertoires from under 750 donors and added high-resolution HLA genotyping. Rather than using new phenotypic data, the later analysis identified candidate immune exposures from TCR beta sequences and from how often those sequences occurred across donors. An earlier analysis of approximately 630 of the donors applied high-throughput TCR beta sequencing to assess whether each TCR beta V gene segment acted as functional or pseudogenic. Donor age, sex, ethnicity and CMV serostatus were collected together with the repertoire data. A later genetic analysis took genome-wide SNP genotypes for about 60% of the roughly 670 donors and used that subset as a discovery cohort. Every repertoire in the discovery cohort had been generated on one and the same sequencing platform. Both class I and class II loci were covered by HLA typing, at four-digit resolution. The number of donors typed differed by locus, with roughly 620-630 for A, B, C, DRB1 and DQB1, 522 for DQA1, over 600 for DPA1, and around 430 for DPB1. A few DR-DQ haplotypes were treated as single units for association and clustering because of strong linkage in the cohort. Among about 360 genotyped donors of the cohort, an average of roughly 240,000 unique TCR beta nucleotide sequences were sequenced per donor, around a sixth of them non-productive.

Overall results and qualifications from the work: A later analysis reported that several top co-occurrence clusters appeared linked to parvovirus B19, influenza, CMV and Epstein-Barr virus. In a later analysis, HLA-associated TCR beta chains were found to be more clonally expanded and to have lower generation probabilities than equally common non-associated chains. In vitro tests confirmed that a few of the cytomegalovirus-associated TCR beta chains recognize cytomegalovirus antigens. Correlated functional status among segregating V segments might be attributable to linkage disequilibrium, but an unknown experimental factor could not be ruled out. Because counts were too low, about 17 rarely observed V segments, including chromosome 9 orphons, were excluded from the earlier analysis of some 540 of the donors. Because HLA typing was unavailable for some donors at each locus, only the typed subset was used in association tests. While some public TCRs were present in many individuals, most TCR sequences turned up only very rarely across donors. Broadly in line with IMGT annotations, most TCR beta V segments showed up in productive rearrangements about 90% or about 30% of the time in an earlier analysis of several hundred of the donors. A further reported finding was that TCR beta sequences accurately predicted the HLA-A and HLA-B alleles for most subjects in the first cohort. According to a later genetic analysis, donors in an Asian-associated ancestry cluster had fewer N-insertions in productive TCRs than the roughly 670-donor mean. This cohort had only TCR beta chains sequenced, and the lack of alpha or paired-chain data limited which features could be detected. In a later genetic analysis, a missense DCLRE1C variant was associated with V-gene and J-gene trimming of TCR beta chains, and the association was replicated in an independent cohort. A later analysis found that most CMV-associated TCR beta chains appeared HLA-restricted, with HLA associations seemingly driven largely by CMV exposure. A later analysis associated approximately 17,000 TCR beta sequences with specific HLA alleles at a false discovery rate of 0.05. A group of highly shared sequence variants was considered likely to be a technical artifact of the sequencing pipeline. Cytomegalovirus status was reported to be diagnosed by the classifier with high specificity and sensitivity in both the original and validation cohorts. The study listed 150 to 200 TCR beta chains as associated with cytomegalovirus. Roughly uniform sequencing depth across donors was assumed in presence/absence analyses, although this assumption may not hold. When HLA alleles, especially DR and DQ, strongly co-occurred, TCR associations were difficult to assign to individual alleles. It was suggested by the authors that the approach could potentially be generalized to other disease states and immunological phenotypes. In a later analysis, TCR association rates were found to vary across HLA loci, with the most associated TCRs seen for DRB1 alleles and the fewest for HLA-C alleles. Immune exposure information for the cohort was limited to CMV serostatus.

This clone was recorded a few times. Its recognized antigen is unknown. The input lacks base qualities; no much larger clone sits a single base away. To prepare the library, the immunoSEQ multiplex PCR assay was applied. For the multiplex PCR, a mixture combining 60 forward primers for TCR Vbeta segments and 13 reverse primers for TCR Jbeta segments was used. A multiplex PCR assay on genomic DNA amplified the CDR3 region of rearranged TCR beta genes. The Illumina HiSeq System was used to sequence the amplified TCR beta libraries as 87-base-pair reads. In the original analysis: In a later analysis, 80 million or so unique TCR beta chains were counted across the 690 or so repertoires, and around 11 million of these chains were shared by at least two donors. To remove PCR and sequencing errors, raw reads were error-corrected and collapsed into unique sequences using a nearest-neighbor algorithm that merged closely related sequences. V, D and J gene segments were assigned by aligning CDR3 sequences to IMGT reference sequences. For a sequence to be retained, a match of at least six nucleotides was required to both a V gene segment and a J gene segment. Rearrangements were called productive when the CDR3 lacked stop codons and stayed in frame with V and J; all others were non-productive. Following IMGT convention, CDR3 was defined as the stretch from the second conserved V-encoded cysteine to the conserved J-encoded phenylalanine. The earlier analysis of a few hundred of the donors excluded sequences that lacked an unambiguous match to a single V gene segment. An earlier analysis of several hundred of the donors classified V segments as functional when productive rearrangements were above 56.7% and as segregating when the standard deviation between donors was above 5%. To diagnose cytomegalovirus status from the catalog of TCR beta chain sequences, a statistical classification framework was built. In a later analysis, TCR nucleotide sequences were compared against IMGT/GENE-DB human TR gene sequences so that V and J genes could be assigned. A later analysis assigned CDR3 sequences and most-parsimonious VDJ recombination scenarios with the TCRdist pipeline. In a later analysis, every TCR beta chain was defined by the combination of its CDR3 amino acid sequence and its V-gene family, and reads without a unique V-gene family were dropped. To address suspected cross-contamination and a sequencing artifact, a later analysis removed some 620 highly shared, low-generation-probability nucleotide sequences. A later analysis calculated a clonal expansion index for each public chain from normalized within-repertoire ranks of inferred template counts. In a later analysis, generation probabilities were computed with a VDJ recombination model fitted to out-of-frame rearrangements, and the resulting probabilities were checked against IGoR. In a later analysis, hypergeometric tests were used to score TCR-TCR, TCR-HLA and TCR-CMV co-occurrence, with a repertoire-size bias correction applied to TCR pairs. In a later analysis, false discovery rates were estimated by permuting HLA or CMV assignments 20 times. A later analysis grouped co-occurring TCRs with DBSCAN, adding TCRdist sequence similarity when clustering within HLA-allele-positive subsets. For co-occurrence clustering, repertoires with fewer than 30,000 or more than 120,000 public chains were excluded, along with a handful of repertoires with anomalous nucleotide sharing. TCRdb carries this immuneACCESS record with in-frame sequences only. Its versions omit some clonotypes, under half of them owing to an unresolved V gene in the studies checked, with the rest unexplained. D and trimming come from the DNA, and the V and J calls and clone size come from that table. The sample table contains under 150,000 clones; only one count was recorded for around 79% of them. The ten largest clones add up to less than 8% of the sample.

In total, more than 500 healthy bone marrow donors made up the cohort. Cohort members were all nominally healthy when sampled, although unrecorded immune exposures were likely present. The donor tested CMV seropositive, placing the donor among the approximately 310 seropositive members of the cohort. A peripheral blood sample was provided by each donor, and peripheral blood mononuclear cells were used for TCR beta sequencing. Genomic DNA extraction from the blood cell samples was performed with the Qiagen DNeasy Blood Extraction Kit. Sequenced input: PBMCs. The clonotype originates from a woman in her thirties or forties in good health and CMV-seropositive.

The CDR3 reads as follows: CASTNGRGLQETQYF. The bases are TGTGCCAGCACCAACGGGAGGGGGCTCCAAGAGACCCAGTACTTC. The chain employs TRBV2 and TRBJ2-5, with a weak D call of TRBD2 (8 bases match). V sheds 7 bases and J sheds 1 base, leaving 16 bases between their ends. The germline V gene yields SNHLY for CDR1 and FYNNEI for CDR2. Taken from cysteine to phenylalanine, the CDR3 has 15 residues. Of the read, only the CDR3 DNA is kept; its 45 bases are in frame from base 1.